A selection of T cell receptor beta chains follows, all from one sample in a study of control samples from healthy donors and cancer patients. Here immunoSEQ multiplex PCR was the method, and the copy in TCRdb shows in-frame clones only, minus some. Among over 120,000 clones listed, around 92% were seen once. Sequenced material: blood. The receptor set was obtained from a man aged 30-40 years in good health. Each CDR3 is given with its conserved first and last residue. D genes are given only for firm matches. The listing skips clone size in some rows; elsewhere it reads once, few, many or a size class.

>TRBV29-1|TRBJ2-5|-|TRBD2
TGCAGCGTCTCCGGGCGGGGGGCGCGGGAGACCCAGTACTTC
CSVSGRGARETQYF
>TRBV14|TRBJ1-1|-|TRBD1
TGTGCCAGCAGCCAACGGACAGGTCGGTCCACTGAAGCTTTCTTT
CASSQRTGRSTEAFF
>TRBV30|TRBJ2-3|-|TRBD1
TGTGCCTGGGGACAGGGTGAGCACACAGATACGCAGTATTTT
CAWGQGEHTDTQYF
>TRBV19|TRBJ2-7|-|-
TGTGCCAGTAGTAAAGGCAGCCTTTACGAGCAGTACTTC
CASSKGSLYEQYF
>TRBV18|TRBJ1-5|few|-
TGTGCCAGCTCACTTCCTCGCGTAGGCAGGCCACAGCCCCAGCATTTT
CASSLPRVGRPQPQHF
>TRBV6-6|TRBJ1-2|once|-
TGTGCCAGCAGCCAAGCAGGGTATGGCTACACCTTC
CASSQAGYGYTF
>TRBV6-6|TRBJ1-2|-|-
TGTGCCAGCAGTTACGGGGAGTTATATGGCTACACCTTC
CASSYGELYGYTF
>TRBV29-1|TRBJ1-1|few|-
TGCAGCGTGACTGGATCCTACACTGAAGCTTTCTTT
CSVTGSYTEAFF
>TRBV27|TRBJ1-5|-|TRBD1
TGTGCCAGCCAGGACAGGGTGGGCCAGCCCCAGCATTTT
CASQDRVGQPQHF
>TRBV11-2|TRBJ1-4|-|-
TGTGCCAGCAGCTTAGTGGGCACACTTGCAACTAATGAAAAACTGTTTTTT
CASSLVGTLATNEKLFF
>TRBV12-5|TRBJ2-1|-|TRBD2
TGTGCTAGTGGTCTGGAGCCTGGGACTAGCGGGGGGGCCGTCTACAATGAGCAGTTCTTC
CASGLEPGTSGGAVYNEQFF
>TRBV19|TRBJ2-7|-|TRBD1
TGTGCCAGTAGTATAGGGACAGGTCTCTCAATCTACGAGCAGTACTTC
CASSIGTGLSIYEQYF
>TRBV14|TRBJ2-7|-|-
TGTGCCAGCAGCCTAGGGACAGAGCAGTACTTC
CASSLGTEQYF
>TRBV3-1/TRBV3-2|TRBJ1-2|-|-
TGTGCCAGCAGCCAAGACGTGGGGGAAAACTATGGCTACACCTTC
CASSQDVGENYGYTF
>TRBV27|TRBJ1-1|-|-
TGTGCCAGCCACCGGGTTTCAAGCGCTGAAGCTTTCTTT
CASHRVSSAEAFF
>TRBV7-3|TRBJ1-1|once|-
TGTGCCAGCAGCTTATCAGTGAACACTGAAGCTTTCTTT
CASSLSVNTEAFF
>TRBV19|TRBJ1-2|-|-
TGTGCCAGTAGTATAGATAAAGGGCGGAACTATGGCTACACCTTC
CASSIDKGRNYGYTF
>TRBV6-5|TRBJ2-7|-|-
TGTGCCAGCAGCTACGCTCATGGCCTAGATCTATACGAGCAGTACTTC
CASSYAHGLDLYEQYF
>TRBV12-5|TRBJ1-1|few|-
TGTGCTAGGACCCAGGAGAACACTGAAGCTTTCTTT
CARTQENTEAFF
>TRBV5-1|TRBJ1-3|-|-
TGCGCCAGCAGCTTGGGACAGATGAGCTCTGGAAACACCATATATTTT
CASSLGQMSSGNTIYF
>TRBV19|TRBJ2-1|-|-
TGTGCCAGTAGATTCGGGACATGGCACAATGAGCAGTTCTTC
CASRFGTWHNEQFF
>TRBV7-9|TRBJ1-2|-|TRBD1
TGTGCCAGCAGCCCAGACAGGGTCTACACCTTC
CASSPDRVYTF
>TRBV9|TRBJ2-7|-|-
TGTGCCAGCAGCGACGGACCGGGCGAGCAGTACTTC
CASSDGPGEQYF
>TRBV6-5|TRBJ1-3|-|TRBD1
TGTGCCAGCAGACCTACAGGGGGCTATGGAAACACCATATATTTT
CASRPTGGYGNTIYF
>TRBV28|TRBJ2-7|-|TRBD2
TGTGCCAGCAGTTTGGGGGGAGGGTTAAGCCCCCACGAGCAGTACTTC
CASSLGGGLSPHEQYF
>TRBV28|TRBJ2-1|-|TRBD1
TGTGCCAGCGAACAGGGGTTCTACAATGAGCAGTTCTTC
CASEQGFYNEQFF
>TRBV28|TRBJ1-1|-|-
TGTGCCAGCGGTCTAAAATTGGACACTGAAGCTTTCTTT
CASGLKLDTEAFF
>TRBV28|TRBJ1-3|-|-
TGTGCCAGCACCGACCGCCGGGCCGTGGCCGGAGCTGGAAACACCATATATTTT
CASTDRRAVAGAGNTIYF
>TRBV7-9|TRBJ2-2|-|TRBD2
TGTGCCAGCAGCTTATCTAGCGGGGTGTCCGGGGAGCTGTTTTTT
CASSLSSGVSGELFF
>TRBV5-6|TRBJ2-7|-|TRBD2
TGTGCCAGCAGCTTGGCTAGCGGGGGGGCCTACGAGCAGTACTTC
CASSLASGGAYEQYF